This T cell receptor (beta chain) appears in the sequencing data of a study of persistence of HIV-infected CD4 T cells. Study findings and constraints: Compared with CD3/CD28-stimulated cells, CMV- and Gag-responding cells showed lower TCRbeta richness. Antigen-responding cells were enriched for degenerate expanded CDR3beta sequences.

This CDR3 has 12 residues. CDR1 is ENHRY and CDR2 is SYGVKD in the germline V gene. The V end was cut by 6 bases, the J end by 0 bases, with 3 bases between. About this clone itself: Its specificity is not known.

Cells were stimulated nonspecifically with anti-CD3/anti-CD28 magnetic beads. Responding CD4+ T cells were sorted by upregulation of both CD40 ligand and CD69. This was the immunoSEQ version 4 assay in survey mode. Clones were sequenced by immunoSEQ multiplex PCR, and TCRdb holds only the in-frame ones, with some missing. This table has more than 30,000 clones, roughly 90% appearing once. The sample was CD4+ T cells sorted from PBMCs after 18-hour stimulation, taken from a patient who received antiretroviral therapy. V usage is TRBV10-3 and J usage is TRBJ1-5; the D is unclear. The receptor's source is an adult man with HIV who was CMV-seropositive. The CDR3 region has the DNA TGTGCCATCAGGGGTAGCAATCAGCCCCAGCATTTT. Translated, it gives CAIRGSNQPQHF.